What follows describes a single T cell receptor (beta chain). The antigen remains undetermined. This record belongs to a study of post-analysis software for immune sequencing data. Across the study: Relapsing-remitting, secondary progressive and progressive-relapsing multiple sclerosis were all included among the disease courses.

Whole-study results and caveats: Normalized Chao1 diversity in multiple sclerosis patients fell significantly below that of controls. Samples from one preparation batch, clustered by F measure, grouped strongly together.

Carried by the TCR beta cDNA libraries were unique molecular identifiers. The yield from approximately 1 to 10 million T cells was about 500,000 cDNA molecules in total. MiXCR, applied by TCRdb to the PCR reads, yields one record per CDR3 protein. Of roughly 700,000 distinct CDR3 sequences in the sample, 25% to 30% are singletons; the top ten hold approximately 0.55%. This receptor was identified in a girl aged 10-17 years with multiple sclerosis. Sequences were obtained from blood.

The CDR3 DNA reads as TGTGCCAGCAGACTCCTACTTCGCGGGGGGAGGGCCCCCGGGGAGCTGTTTTTT. Protein sequence: CASRLLLRGGRAPGELFF. The gene calls are TRBV6-1 and TRBJ2-2, with 8 bases aligning to TRBD2. The CDR3 has 18 residues. From germline, CDR1 is MNHNS and CDR2 SASEGT. V was clipped by 6 bases and J by 6 bases; unmatched bases: 18.